This TCR beta chain was profiled in a study of blood T cell repertoires in COVID-19. At the level of the study: Researchers got acute and convalescent COVID-19 samples from the United States, Italy and Spain. T cells, B-cell-depleted T cells, or PBMCs supplied cDNA or gDNA.

Germline V gene lookup returns CDR1 MNHEY and CDR2 SVGAGI. The CDR3 runs to 12 residues. With V trimmed by 5 bases and J by 3 bases, 1 base remained unmatched. As processed by the authors: From reference gene primer amplification, estimates of nucleated cell counts were derived. Produced via immunoSEQ multiplex PCR; TCRdb's table is partial and in-frame only. That table is the source of V, J and clone size, and D and trimming were worked out from the DNA. The table records roughly 5,000 clones, approximately 84% of them present only once. This clone has just a few counts. V gene TRBV6-5 combines with J gene TRBJ2-7; TRBD1 aligns across 7 bases. The source material was peripheral blood. The clonotype comes from a human donor in a cohort sampled during active COVID-19. Here the CDR3 reads CASSRQGYEQYF. In nucleotides, the CDR3 is TGTGCCAGCAGTCGACAGGGCTACGAGCAGTACTTC.